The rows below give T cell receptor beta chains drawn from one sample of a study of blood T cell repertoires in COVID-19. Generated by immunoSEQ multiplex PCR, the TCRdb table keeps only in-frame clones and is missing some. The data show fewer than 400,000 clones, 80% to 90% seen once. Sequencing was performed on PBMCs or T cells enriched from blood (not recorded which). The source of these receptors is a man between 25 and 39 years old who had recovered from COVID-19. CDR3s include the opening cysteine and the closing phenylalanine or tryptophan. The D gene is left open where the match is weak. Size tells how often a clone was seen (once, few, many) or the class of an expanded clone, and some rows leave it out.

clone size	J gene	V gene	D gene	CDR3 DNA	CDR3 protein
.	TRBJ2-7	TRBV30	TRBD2	TGTGCCTGGAGTGTAGGACTAGTTTACGAGCAGTACTTC	CAWSVGLVYEQYF
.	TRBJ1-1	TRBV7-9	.	TGTGCCAGCAGCTTAGGGCAGGTTGGCACTGAAGCTTTCTTT	CASSLGQVGTEAFF
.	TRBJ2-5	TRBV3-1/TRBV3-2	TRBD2	TGTGCCAGCAGCCCCCCCCGGGGGGGCGGGCAAGAGACCCAGTACTTC	CASSPPRGGGQETQYF
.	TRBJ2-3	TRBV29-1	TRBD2	TGCAGCGTTGACGTACTAGCGGGGGGTGATACGCAGTATTTT	CSVDVLAGGDTQYF
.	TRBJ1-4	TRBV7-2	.	TGTGCCAGCAGCTTCCCAGAGGCAACTAATGAAAAACTGTTTTTT	CASSFPEATNEKLFF
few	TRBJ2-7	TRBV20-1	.	TGCAGTGCTAGAGTACCGGGTCAGCAGTACTTC	CSARVPGQQYF
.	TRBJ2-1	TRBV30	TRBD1	TGTGCCTGGAGCCCGGGACAGGGGTCAAAAGAGCAGTTCTTC	CAWSPGQGSKEQFF
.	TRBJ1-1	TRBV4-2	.	TGTGCCAGCAGCCGGGTAGCCCAAGGGGCAGAAGCTTTCTTT	CASSRVAQGAEAFF
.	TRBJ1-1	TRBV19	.	TGTGCCAGTAGTATAGCAGCCCGAGGAGCTTTCTTT	CASSIAARGAFF
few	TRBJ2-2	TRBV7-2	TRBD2	TGTGCCAGCAGATACCGTAGCGGGGGGGCCACCGGGGAGCTGTTTTTT	CASRYRSGGATGELFF
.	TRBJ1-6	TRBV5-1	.	TGCGCCAGCGGCGCAGGGTCCATAAATTCACCCCTCCACTTT	CASGAGSINSPLHF
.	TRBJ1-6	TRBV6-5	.	TGTGCCAGCAGTTACGGACACCCTAATTCACCCCTCCACTTT	CASSYGHPNSPLHF
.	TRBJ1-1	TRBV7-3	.	TGTGCCAGCAGCTTAATGATAGACACTGAAGCTTTCTTT	CASSLMIDTEAFF
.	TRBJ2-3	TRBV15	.	TGTGCCACCAGCAGAGGGACAGTGGCGCAGTATTTT	CATSRGTVAQYF
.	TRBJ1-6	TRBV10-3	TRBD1	TGTGCCATCAGTCTGGACAGGGGTAATTCACCCCTCCACTTT	CAISLDRGNSPLHF
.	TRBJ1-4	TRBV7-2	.	TGTGCCAGCAGCCCCCGGCGGATGGATGTGGAAAAACTGTTTTTT	CASSPRRMDVEKLFF
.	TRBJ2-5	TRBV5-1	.	TGCGCCAGCAGCCCCTCAAGGGGGGGGCCCGAATCAAAGACCCAGTACTTC	CASSPSRGGPESKTQYF
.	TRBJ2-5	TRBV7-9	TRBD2	TGTGCCAGCAGCAATGAATGGGGGGGACGTGTCCAGTACTTC	CASSNEWGGRVQYF
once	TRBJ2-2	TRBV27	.	TGTGCCAGCAGTTTAGTTTCAGGGATCACCGGGGAGCTGTTTTTT	CASSLVSGITGELFF
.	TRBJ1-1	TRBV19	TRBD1	TGTGCCAGTAGTATGGGACAGGGGAGGACTGAAGCTTTCTTT	CASSMGQGRTEAFF
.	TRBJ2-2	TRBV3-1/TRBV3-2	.	TGTGCCAGCAGCCAAGACGGCAGGGGCGAGGGGGAGCTGTTTTTT	CASSQDGRGEGELFF
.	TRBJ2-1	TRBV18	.	TGTGCCAGCTCACTGAACGGAGAATGGGAGCAGTTCTTC	CASSLNGEWEQFF
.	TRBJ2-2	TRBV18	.	TGTGCCAGCTCACCACCCCAGAAAGCCCAGGACACCGGGGAGCTGTTTTTT	CASSPPQKAQDTGELFF
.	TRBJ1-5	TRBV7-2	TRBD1	TGTGCCAGCAGCTTAGCCGGACAGGGCCTTGAGCCCCAGCATTTT	CASSLAGQGLEPQHF
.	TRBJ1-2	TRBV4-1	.	TGCGCCAGCAGCCAAGTCCAGGGCCTGGGCTACACCTTC	CASSQVQGLGYTF
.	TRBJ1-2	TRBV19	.	TGTGCCAGTAGTATAGGGGGAACGGGGTATGGCTACACCTTC	CASSIGGTGYGYTF